The 7 T cell receptor beta chains given below trace back to one sample, sequenced in a study of T cell responses to AZD1222 COVID-19 vaccine. The protocol was immunoSEQ multiplex PCR, while the TCRdb copy is restricted to in-frame clones and leaves out a portion. The table records roughly 140,000 clones, roughly nine tenths of them present only once. Sequencing was performed on peripheral blood, taken 28 days after the second AZD1222 dose. These receptors all stem from an adult who received the AZD1222 COVID-19 vaccine.

This clone was found a few times. V and J are TRBV5-4 and TRBJ1-6, with D possibly matching TRBD1 (5 bases). CDR3 size: 15 residues. Trimming pared 4 bases from V and 9 bases from J, leaving 17 bases between. The germline V gene has CDR1 SGHNT and CDR2 YYREEE (reference sequence). The CDR3 DNA is TGTGCCAGCAGCCATAGGTCGTCAAGGGGTTCACCCCTCCACTTT. This gives the protein CASSHRSSRGSPLHF.

This clone has a single count. V is TRBV5-1 and J is TRBJ1-1; 10 nucleotides agree with TRBD1. This CDR3 is built from 14 residues. Per germline, CDR1 SGHRS and CDR2 YFSETQ. The J segment lost 4 bases and the V segment lost 4 bases, leaving 4 bases of the junction unmatched. The CDR3 region has the DNA TGCGCCAGCAGCCCGGACAGGGGGGTCACTGAAGCTTTCTTT. It encodes CASSPDRGVTEAFF.

The V gene is TRBV6-5, the J gene TRBJ1-1; D is possibly TRBD1 (6 bases). V lost 2 bases and J lost 3, with 10 bases in between. The CDR3 length is 14 residues. From germline, CDR1 is MNHEY and CDR2 SVGAGI. The CDR3, as DNA: TGTGCCAGCAGTTACAGGACAGCGCACACTGAAGCTTTCTTT. Encoded protein: CASSYRTAHTEAFF.

V and J are TRBV6-5 and TRBJ2-5; a possible D gene is TRBD2 (6 bases). V was cut by 2 bases and J by 4 bases, with 17 bases left in between. Germline V gene data show CDR1 as MNHEY and CDR2 as SVGAGI. This CDR3 spans 16 amino acids. CDR3 DNA: TGTGCCAGCAGTTACGCCCGAGGTCGGGGAGGAGAGACCCAGTACTTC. Translating gives CASSYARGRGGETQYF.

V usage is TRBV21-1 and J usage is TRBJ2-7; TRBD1, as called in the table, went unchecked against the DNA. TRBV21-1 corresponds to a pseudogene. The CDR3 spans 14 residues. The CDR3: CASSNVRGRGEQYV. DNA for the CDR3: TGTGCCAGCAGCAATGTAAGGGGCAGGGGCGAGCAGTACGTC.

The V and J genes are TRBV3-1 (or the pseudogene TRBV3-2) and TRBJ2-4; D gene uncertain. The CDR3 has 12 amino acids. V lost 1 base and J lost 13, with 11 bases in between. The germline V gene has CDR1 LGHDT and CDR2 YNNKEL (reference sequence). Here the CDR3 reads CASSQGLVGQYF. The CDR3, as DNA: TGTGCCAGCAGCCAAGGACTGGTGGGACAGTACTTC.

This chain uses TRBV28 with TRBJ1-5, with D hard to call. CDR1 MDHEN and CDR2 SYDVKM come from the germline V gene. CDR3 size: 12 residues. With 6 bases removed from V and 9 bases from J, the gap between germline ends came to 12 bases. CDR3 nucleotide sequence: TGTGCCAGCAGCCGCCCATTAGCGCCCCAGCATTTT. Translated: CASSRPLAPQHF.